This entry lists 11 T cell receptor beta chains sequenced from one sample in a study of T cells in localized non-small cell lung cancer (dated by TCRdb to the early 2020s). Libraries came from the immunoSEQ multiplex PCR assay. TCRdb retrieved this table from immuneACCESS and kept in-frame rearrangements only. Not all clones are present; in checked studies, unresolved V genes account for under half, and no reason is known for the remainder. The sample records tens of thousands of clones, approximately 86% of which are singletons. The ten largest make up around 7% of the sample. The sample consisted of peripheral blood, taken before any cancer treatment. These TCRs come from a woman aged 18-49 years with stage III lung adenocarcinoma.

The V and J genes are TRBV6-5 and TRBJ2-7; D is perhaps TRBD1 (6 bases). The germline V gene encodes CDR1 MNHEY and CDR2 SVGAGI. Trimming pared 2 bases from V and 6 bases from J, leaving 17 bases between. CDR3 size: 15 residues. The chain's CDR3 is CASSYNPGEKSEQYF. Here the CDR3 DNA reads TGTGCCAGCAGTTACAATCCAGGGGAAAAGAGCGAGCAGTACTTC.

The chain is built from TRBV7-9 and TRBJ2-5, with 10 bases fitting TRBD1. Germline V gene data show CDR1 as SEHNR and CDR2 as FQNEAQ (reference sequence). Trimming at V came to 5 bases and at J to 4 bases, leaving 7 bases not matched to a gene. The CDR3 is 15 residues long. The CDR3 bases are TGTGCCAGCAGCCCTGGACAGGGGGACATAGAGACCCAGTACTTC. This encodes CASSPGQGDIETQYF.

The CDR3 spells CASRAEAGAEKKLFF. The CDR3, as DNA: TGTGCCAGCAGGGCAGAAGCGGGCGCAGAGAAAAAACTGTTTTTT. This sequence joins TRBV6-1 and TRBJ1-4; D remains ambiguous. CDR1 is MNHNS and CDR2 is SASEGT in the germline V gene. Trimming pared 6 bases from V and 9 bases from J, leaving 20 bases between. There are 15 residues in the CDR3.

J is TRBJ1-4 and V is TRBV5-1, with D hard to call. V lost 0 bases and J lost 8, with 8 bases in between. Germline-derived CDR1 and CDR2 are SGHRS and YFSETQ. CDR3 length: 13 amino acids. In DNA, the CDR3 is TGCGCCAGCAGCTTGGGGGGTCGGGAAAAACTGTTTTTT. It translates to CASSLGGREKLFF.

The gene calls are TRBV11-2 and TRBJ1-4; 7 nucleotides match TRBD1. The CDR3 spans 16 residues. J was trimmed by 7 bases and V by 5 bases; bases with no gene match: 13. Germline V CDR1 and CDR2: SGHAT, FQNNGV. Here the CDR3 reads CASSQIIRRGGEKLFF. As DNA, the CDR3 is TGTGCCAGCAGCCAAATAATCCGCAGGGGGGGTGAAAAACTGTTTTTT.

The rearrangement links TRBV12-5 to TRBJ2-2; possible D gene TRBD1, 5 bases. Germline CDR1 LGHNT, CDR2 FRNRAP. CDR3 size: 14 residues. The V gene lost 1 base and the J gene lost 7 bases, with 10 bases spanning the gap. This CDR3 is CASGLGQGNGELFF. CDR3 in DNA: TGTGCTAGTGGTTTGGGGCAGGGAAACGGGGAGCTGTTTTTT.

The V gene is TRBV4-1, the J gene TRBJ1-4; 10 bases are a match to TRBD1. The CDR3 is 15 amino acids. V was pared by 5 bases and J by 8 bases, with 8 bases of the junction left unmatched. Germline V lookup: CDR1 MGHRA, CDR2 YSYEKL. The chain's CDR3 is CASSSGTGVAEKLFF. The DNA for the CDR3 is TGCGCCAGCAGCTCTGGGACAGGGGTGGCCGAAAAACTGTTTTTT.

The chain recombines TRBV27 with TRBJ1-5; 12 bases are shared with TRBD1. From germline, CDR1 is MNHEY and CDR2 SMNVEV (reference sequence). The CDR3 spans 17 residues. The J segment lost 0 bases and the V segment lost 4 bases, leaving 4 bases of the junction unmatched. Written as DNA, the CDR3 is TGTGCCAGCAGTTCGGGACAGGGGGCTTATAGCAATCAGCCCCAGCATTTT. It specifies CASSSGQGAYSNQPQHF.

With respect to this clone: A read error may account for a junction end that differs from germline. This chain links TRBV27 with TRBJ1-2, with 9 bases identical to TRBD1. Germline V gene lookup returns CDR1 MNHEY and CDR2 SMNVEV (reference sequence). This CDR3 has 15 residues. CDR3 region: CASSPWGQGNDGYTF. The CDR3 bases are TGTGCCAGCAGTCCCTGGGGACAGGGTAACGATGGCTACACCTTC.

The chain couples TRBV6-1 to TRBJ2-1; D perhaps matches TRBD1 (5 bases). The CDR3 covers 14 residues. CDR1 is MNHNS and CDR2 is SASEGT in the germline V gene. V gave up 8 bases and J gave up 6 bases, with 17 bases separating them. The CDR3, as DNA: TGTGCCAGCGGGGCAGGCCGAGCCTCCAATGAGCAGTTCTTC. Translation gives CASGAGRASNEQFF.

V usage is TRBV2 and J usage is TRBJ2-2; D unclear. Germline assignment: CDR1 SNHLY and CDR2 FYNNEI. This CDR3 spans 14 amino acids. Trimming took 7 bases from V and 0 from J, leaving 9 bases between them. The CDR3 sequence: CASKLLANTGELFF. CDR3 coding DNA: TGTGCCAGCAAACTATTGGCGAACACCGGGGAGCTGTTTTTT.